The rows below give T cell receptor beta chains drawn from one sample of a study of shared clonotypes between healthy human individuals. TCRdb's copy holds only in-frame clones and misses some; the assay was immunoSEQ multiplex PCR. The sample shows about 700,000 clones, about 90% of them seen only once. Input material: naive CD8+ T cells sorted from blood. Every receptor here comes from a man aged 25-40 years in good health. Each CDR3 is given with its conserved first and last residue. Each record gives: V gene, CDR3 length, clone size, J gene, D gene, CDR3 DNA, CDR3 protein. A D gene is named only where the DNA matches it firmly. The size of a clone is reported for some rows only, either as once, few or many, or as a class for expanded clones.

TRBV9	15	once	TRBJ2-5	NA	TGTGCCAGCAGCGAAACCTTCGGGGGACAAGAGACCCAGTACTTC	CASSETFGGQETQYF
TRBV7-9	14	NA	TRBJ1-2	NA	TGTGCCAGCAGCTTACTGGGGGACGGCTATGGCTACACCTTC	CASSLLGDGYGYTF
TRBV7-2	15	NA	TRBJ2-3	TRBD2	TGTGCCAGCAGCTTAGCGGGCGGGAGTGGCGATACGCAGTATTTT	CASSLAGGSGDTQYF
TRBV5-6	16	NA	TRBJ2-7	NA	TGTGCCAGCAGCTTGTTAGGAGGGGAGGCCACCTACGAGCAGTACTTC	CASSLLGGEATYEQYF
TRBV6-1	15	NA	TRBJ2-3	NA	TGTGCCAGCAGTGAATGGAGCGGAGGCGGAGATACGCAGTATTTT	CASSEWSGGGDTQYF
TRBV28	15	NA	TRBJ2-7	NA	TGTGCCAGCAGAACCCCCAGAACAGGGAGCTACGAGCAGTACTTC	CASRTPRTGSYEQYF
TRBV11-2	14	NA	TRBJ2-7	NA	TGTGCCAGCAGCTTAAGTCCAGCCACCTACGAGCAGTACTTC	CASSLSPATYEQYF
TRBV2	14	NA	TRBJ2-5	TRBD1	TGTGCCAGCAGGGCAGGGACAGGGAAAGAGACCCAGTACTTC	CASRAGTGKETQYF
TRBV28	15	NA	TRBJ1-5	NA	TGTGCCAGCAGCCTAACAGGGTTCGGAGTTCAGCCCCAGCATTTT	CASSLTGFGVQPQHF
TRBV27	15	NA	TRBJ2-7	NA	TGTGCCAGCAGTGCGTACCAGGGTTTTGGGTACGAGCAGTACTTC	CASSAYQGFGYEQYF
TRBV6-1	14	NA	TRBJ1-2	NA	TGTGCCAGCATCACGGAACCAGCGCCTAATGGCTACACCTTC	CASITEPAPNGYTF
TRBV11-2	15	NA	TRBJ1-5	TRBD1	TGTGCCAGCAGCGGCGGACAGGGGGAGAATCAGCCCCAGCATTTT	CASSGGQGENQPQHF
TRBV5-1	19	NA	TRBJ1-3	NA	TGCGCCAGCAGCTTGGACGTAAGTCCCTGGCAGAGCTCTGGAAACACCATATATTTT	CASSLDVSPWQSSGNTIYF
TRBV28	16	few	TRBJ1-1	NA	TGTGCCAGCAGTTTATTCGTACTAGGCTTTGACACTGAAGCTTTCTTT	CASSLFVLGFDTEAFF
TRBV9	17	NA	TRBJ2-7	TRBD2	TGTGCCAGCAGCCAATTAGGGACTACGGAATCCCGTCACGAGCAGTACTTC	CASSQLGTTESRHEQYF
TRBV2	13	once	TRBJ2-1	NA	TGTGCCAGCCGAGACAGTAACTACAATGAGCAGTTCTTC	CASRDSNYNEQFF
TRBV7-6	16	NA	TRBJ2-3	NA	TGTGCCAGCAGCTTAGACCCCGGGGTAGCTATAGATACGCAGTATTTT	CASSLDPGVAIDTQYF
TRBV28	15	NA	TRBJ2-7	TRBD1	TGTGCCAGCAGCTTAGCCGGACAGGGGTACTACGAGCAGTACTTC	CASSLAGQGYYEQYF
TRBV11-2	17	NA	TRBJ2-7	TRBD2	TGTGCCAGCAGCTTATCACTAGCGGGAGATTACTCCTACGAGCAGTACTTC	CASSLSLAGDYSYEQYF
TRBV9	14	NA	TRBJ2-7	TRBD1	TGTGCCAGCAGCTACGGACAGGGCCCCTACGAGCAGTACTTC	CASSYGQGPYEQYF